This T cell receptor (beta chain) was sequenced for a study of T-cell memory formation after mild COVID-19. Overall study context: Most TCR clusters belonged to a single donor. General study results and limits: Pre-infection memory already had some responding clones, implying cross-reactive memory joined. Clones contracting day 15 to 85 were balanced CD4/CD8; later expanders leaned CD4+.

This clonotype was seen only a few times. What it binds is not known. TCR alpha and TCR beta cDNA libraries carrying sample barcodes and UMIs came from 5'RACE with constant-segment primers. TCRdb reprocessed the 5' RACE reads with MiXCR, giving one entry per CDR3 protein. The profile shows under 450,000 distinct CDR3 sequences, 23% of them singletons. The specimen sequenced was PBMCs or a T cell subset sorted from them (not recorded which). This TCR was recovered from an adult woman who had mild COVID-19 (a few samples of this study predate the infection). Cell type and time point are not known.

CDR3 loop: CSARDAGSTGELFF. CDR3 nucleotide sequence: TGCAGTGCTAGAGATGCAGGGTCCACCGGGGAGCTGTTTTTT. The chain employs TRBV20-1 and TRBJ2-2, with D possibly TRBD1 on 5 matching bases. The length of the CDR3 is 14 residues. V lost 0 bases, J lost 4 bases, and 9 bases lay in between. CDR1 and CDR2 from the germline V gene are DFQATT and SNEGSKA (reference sequence).